The 18 T cell receptor beta chains presented below share a single source sample, sequenced in a study of identical twins. MiXCR, run by TCRdb on the 5' RACE reads, gives a single entry per CDR3 protein. The sample comprises 750,000 to 950,000 distinct CDR3 sequences, 9% to 15% of which are singletons, and 1.5% to 2% rests with the top ten. The same data also went into a second study, on yellow fever vaccine responses in identical twins.

The sample comprised PBMCs. The receptors derive from a woman between 18 and 29 years old in good health.

The chain links TRBV20-1 to TRBJ2-2; no clear D gene. The CDR3 extends over 15 amino acids. Trimming pared 2 bases from V and 4 bases from J, leaving 14 bases between. The V gene's germline CDR1 is DFQATT and CDR2 SNEGSKA (reference sequence). CDR3 DNA sequence: TGCAGTGCTAGATCGGGTTCCGGAATCACCGGGGAGCTGTTTTTT. Protein product: CSARSGSGITGELFF.

This clonotype showed up many times. The rearrangement uses TRBV6-1 and TRBJ1-3; D uncertain. Per germline, CDR1 MNHNS and CDR2 SASEGT. V lost 10 bases, J lost 5 bases, and 18 bases lay in between. The CDR3 is 14 residues long. In DNA form, the CDR3 reads TGTGCCACCAAAGGCCAGGCAGGAAGAAACACCATATATTTT. Amino acid sequence: CATKGQAGRNTIYF.

This chain uses TRBV12-3 or TRBV12-4 with TRBJ2-7; TRBD2 is a possible D gene (6 bases). This CDR3 comprises 13 residues. With 5 bases removed from V and 5 bases from J, the gap between germline ends came to 13 bases. CDR3 sequence (DNA): TGTGCCAGCAGTCCTGGGGGGAGAAACGAGCAGTACTTC. Translating it yields CASSPGGRNEQYF.

This clonotype was detected many times. The rearrangement links TRBV5-1 to TRBJ2-3; unclear D gene. The CDR3 totals 14 residues. Germline V CDR1 and CDR2: SGHRS, YFSETQ. Trimming removed 0 bases from V and 4 bases from J, with 9 bases in between. CDR3 sequence: CASSLAMGSDTQYF. In DNA form, the CDR3 reads TGCGCCAGCAGCTTGGCGATGGGGTCAGATACGCAGTATTTT.

The V call is TRBV5-1, the J call TRBJ2-5; D perhaps matches TRBD1 (5 bases). Germline assignment: CDR1 SGHRS and CDR2 YFSETQ. The V and J ends lost 3 bases and 5 bases respectively, with 14 bases between them. CDR3 length equals 14 residues. CDR3 DNA: TGCGCCAGCAGCTCGGGTGGGGCGCGCGAGACCCAGTACTTC. Its protein product is CASSSGGARETQYF.

This sequence joins TRBV7-8 and TRBJ2-1; D is perhaps TRBD2 (6 bases). This CDR3 has 16 residues. Trimming took off 0 bases at V and 5 bases at J, with 14 bases between the two ends. The germline V gene has CDR1 SGHVS and CDR2 FQNEAQ. In nucleotides, the CDR3 is TGTGCCAGCAGCTTAGCGGGACTTTATATCGACAATGAGCAGTTCTTC. Encoded protein: CASSLAGLYIDNEQFF.

Worth noting for this clonotype: This clone may be a read error of a much larger clone one base away. This rearrangement joins TRBV20-1 to TRBJ2-5; no clear D. CDR1 is DFQATT, CDR2 SNEGSKA, per germline (reference sequence). With 8 bases removed from V and 5 bases from J, the gap between germline ends came to 21 bases. The CDR3 covers 14 residues. CDR3 residues: CSSRGGAPHETQYF. The CDR3, as DNA: TGCAGTTCCAGAGGCGGTGCCCCTCATGAGACCCAGTACTTC.

The V and J genes are TRBV29-1 and TRBJ2-3; 14 bases match TRBD2. J was trimmed by 0 bases and V by 7 bases; bases with no gene match: 9. The CDR3 length is 17 residues. The V gene's germline CDR1 is SQVTM and CDR2 ANQGSEA. The CDR3 reads CSASGTSGSYSTDTQYF. DNA of the CDR3: TGCAGCGCCTCCGGGACTAGCGGGAGTTATAGCACAGATACGCAGTATTTT.

This clonotype was seen more than once but under ten times. The chain is built from TRBV2 and TRBJ1-6; no definite D call. The V gene lost 7 bases and the J gene lost 7 bases, with 17 bases spanning the gap. The CDR3 covers 15 residues. The germline V gene has CDR1 SNHLY and CDR2 FYNNEI. The CDR3 region has the DNA TGTGCCAGCACCAGAGACCAATCGTTAAATTCACCCCTCCACTTT. It encodes CASTRDQSLNSPLHF. Drawing the rest from reference TRBV2 and TRBJ1-6, the complete variable domain is EPEVTQTPSHQVTQMGQEVILRCVPISNHLYFYWYRQILGQKVEFLVSFYNNEISEKSEIFDDQFSVERPDGSNFTLKIRSTKLEDSAMYFCASTRDQSLNSPLHFGNGTRLTVT.

This clonotype was seen only a few times. This chain uses TRBV10-3 with TRBJ2-2; D may be TRBD2 (6 bases). Germline CDR1 reads ENHRY; CDR2 reads SYGVKD. With 5 bases removed from V and 0 bases from J, the gap between germline ends came to 25 bases. This CDR3 region has 20 residues. The CDR3 region is CAISPPPPRDLTTNTGELFF. Here the CDR3 DNA reads TGTGCCATCAGTCCCCCCCCCCCGCGGGACTTAACGACGAACACCGGGGAGCTGTTTTTT.

This clonotype was recorded at least ten times. The genes are TRBV5-1 and TRBJ1-2, with 7 bases matching TRBD1. CDR1 is SGHRS, CDR2 YFSETQ, per germline. V trimming: 0 bases; J trimming: 6 bases; junction bases outside the gene matches: 8. The CDR3 loop spans 15 amino acids. DNA of the CDR3: TGCGCCAGCAGCTTGGCGGACAGGACAATCAATGGCTACACCTTC. It yields the protein CASSLADRTINGYTF.

This chain links TRBV5-1 with TRBJ2-5; 7 bases line up with TRBD1. V dropped 5 bases and J dropped 3; count of bases not matched to a gene: 10. In germline, CDR1 is SGHRS, CDR2 YFSETQ. The length of the CDR3 is 15 residues. The CDR3 DNA sequence: TGCGCCAGCAGTTCTGGGCTAACAGGGGAAGAGACCCAGTACTTC. Amino acids: CASSSGLTGEETQYF.

This clonotype was detected a few times. The CDR3 sequence is CASIPRPGQGYGYTF. The CDR3 DNA sequence: TGCGCCAGCATCCCCCGACCGGGACAGGGTTACGGCTACACCTTC. The gene calls are TRBV5-1 and TRBJ1-2; 9 nucleotides match TRBD1. Trimming took 6 bases from V and 8 from J; bases not matched to a gene: 14. The CDR3 is made up of 15 amino acids. CDR1 is SGHRS, CDR2 YFSETQ, per germline.

The J gene is TRBJ1-2, the V gene TRBV12-3 or TRBV12-4; D is uncertain. The CDR3 has 14 residues. V lost 2 bases to trimming and J lost 7 bases, with 14 bases between them. Here the CDR3 reads CASSLKGVGFGYTF. For the CDR3, the DNA is TGTGCCAGCAGTTTAAAGGGAGTAGGATTTGGCTACACCTTC.

In this sample, this clonotype turned up a few times. The genes are TRBV10-1 and TRBJ1-3; possibly TRBD1 for D (5 bases). Between the trimmed V and J ends, which lost 5 bases and 0 bases, there was a span of 11 bases. Germline V CDR1 and CDR2: WNHNN, SYGVQD (reference sequence). The CDR3 has 15 residues. The CDR3 coding sequence is TGCGCCAGCAGTAGGGACCGGCACTCTGGAAACACCATATATTTT. It yields the protein CASSRDRHSGNTIYF.

This chain uses TRBV2 with TRBJ1-1; D may be TRBD1 (6 bases). Germline V gives CDR1 SNHLY, CDR2 FYNNEI. Trimming took 6 bases from V and 5 from J, leaving 19 bases between them. The CDR3 runs to 15 residues. CDR3 nucleotides: TGTGCCAGCAGACTTGACGGGGGGGGCTATACTGAAGCTTTCTTT. It translates to CASRLDGGGYTEAFF. The full variable domain, in which reference TRBV2 and TRBJ1-1 provide the parts outside the CDR3, is EPEVTQTPSHQVTQMGQEVILRCVPISNHLYFYWYRQILGQKVEFLVSFYNNEISEKSEIFDDQFSVERPDGSNFTLKIRSTKLEDSAMYFCASRLDGGGYTEAFFGQGTRLTVV.

The chain combines TRBV12-3 or TRBV12-4 with TRBJ1-1; D call uncertain. V gave up 2 bases and J gave up 1 base, with 14 bases separating them. CDR3 length: 16 residues. The CDR3 loop is CASSLYQVWGNTEAFF. CDR3 coding DNA: TGTGCCAGCAGTTTATACCAGGTTTGGGGGAACACTGAAGCTTTCTTT.

This clonotype was counted only a few times. This rearrangement joins TRBV5-5 to TRBJ1-1; D remains ambiguous. The CDR3 totals 16 residues. The ends were cut back, 0 bases at V and 0 bases at J, with 12 bases in the middle. Germline V gene sequence: CDR1 SGHKS, CDR2 YYEKEE (reference sequence). CDR3 sequence (DNA): TGTGCCAGCAGCTTGGCGTACGACCTCATGAACACTGAAGCTTTCTTT. This codes for CASSLAYDLMNTEAFF.